One TCR beta chain is described in this entry. Its antigen is as yet unknown. Germline loops: CDR1 SGHRS, CDR2 YFSETQ. This CDR3 comprises 14 residues. The V end was cut by 0 bases, the J end by 7 bases, with 13 bases between. Generated by immunoSEQ multiplex PCR, the TCRdb table keeps only in-frame clones and is missing some. The sample gives under 50,000 clones, 77% of which show up once; about 3.5% is in the top ten. These data originate in a study of PD-1 blockade in mismatch repair-deficient tumors. General observations from the study: Tumor-resident clones, often undetectable pretreatment in blood, expanded then contracted after pembrolizumab.

The J gene is TRBJ2-5, the V gene TRBV5-1; D remains unclear. The input for sequencing was PBMCs, taken before pembrolizumab treatment. The sequence derives from an adult with mismatch repair-deficient cancer. CDR3 amino acids: CASSLEGFPGTQYF. The CDR3 coding sequence is TGCGCCAGCAGCTTGGAGGGTTTTCCGGGGACCCAGTACTTC.